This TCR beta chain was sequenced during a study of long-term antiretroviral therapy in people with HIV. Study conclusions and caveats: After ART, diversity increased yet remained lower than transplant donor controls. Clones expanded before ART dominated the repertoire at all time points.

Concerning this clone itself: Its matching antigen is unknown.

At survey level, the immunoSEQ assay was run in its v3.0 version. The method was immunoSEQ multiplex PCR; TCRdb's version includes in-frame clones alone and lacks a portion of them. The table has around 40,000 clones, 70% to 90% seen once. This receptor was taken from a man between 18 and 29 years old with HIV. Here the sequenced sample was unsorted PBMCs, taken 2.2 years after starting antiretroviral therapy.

The CDR3 spells CASSLDSTLNQPQHF. The CDR3 bases are TGTGCCAGCAGCCTAGACAGTACTCTCAATCAGCCCCAGCATTTT. The J gene is TRBJ1-5, the V gene TRBV7-8; tentatively, D is TRBD1 (5 bases). V lost 5 bases, J lost 3 bases, and 14 bases lay in between. Germline lookup yields CDR1 SGHVS and CDR2 FQNEAQ. CDR3 length: 15 residues.